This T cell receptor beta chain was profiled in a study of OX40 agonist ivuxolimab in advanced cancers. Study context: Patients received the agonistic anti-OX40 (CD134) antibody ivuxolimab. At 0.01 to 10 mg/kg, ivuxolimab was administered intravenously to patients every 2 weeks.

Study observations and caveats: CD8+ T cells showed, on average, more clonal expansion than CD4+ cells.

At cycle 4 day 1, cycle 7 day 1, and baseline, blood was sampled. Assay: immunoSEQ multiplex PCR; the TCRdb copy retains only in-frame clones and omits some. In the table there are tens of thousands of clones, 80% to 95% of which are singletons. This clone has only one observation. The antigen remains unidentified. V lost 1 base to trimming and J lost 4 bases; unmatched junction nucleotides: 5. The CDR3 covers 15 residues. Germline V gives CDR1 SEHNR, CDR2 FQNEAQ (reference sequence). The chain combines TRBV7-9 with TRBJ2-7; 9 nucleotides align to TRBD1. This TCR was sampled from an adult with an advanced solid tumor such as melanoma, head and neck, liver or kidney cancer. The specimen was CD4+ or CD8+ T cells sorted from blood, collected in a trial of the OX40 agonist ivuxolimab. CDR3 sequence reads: CASSLGGQGLYEQYF. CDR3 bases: TGTGCCAGCAGCTTAGGGGGACAGGGTCTTTACGAGCAGTACTTC.